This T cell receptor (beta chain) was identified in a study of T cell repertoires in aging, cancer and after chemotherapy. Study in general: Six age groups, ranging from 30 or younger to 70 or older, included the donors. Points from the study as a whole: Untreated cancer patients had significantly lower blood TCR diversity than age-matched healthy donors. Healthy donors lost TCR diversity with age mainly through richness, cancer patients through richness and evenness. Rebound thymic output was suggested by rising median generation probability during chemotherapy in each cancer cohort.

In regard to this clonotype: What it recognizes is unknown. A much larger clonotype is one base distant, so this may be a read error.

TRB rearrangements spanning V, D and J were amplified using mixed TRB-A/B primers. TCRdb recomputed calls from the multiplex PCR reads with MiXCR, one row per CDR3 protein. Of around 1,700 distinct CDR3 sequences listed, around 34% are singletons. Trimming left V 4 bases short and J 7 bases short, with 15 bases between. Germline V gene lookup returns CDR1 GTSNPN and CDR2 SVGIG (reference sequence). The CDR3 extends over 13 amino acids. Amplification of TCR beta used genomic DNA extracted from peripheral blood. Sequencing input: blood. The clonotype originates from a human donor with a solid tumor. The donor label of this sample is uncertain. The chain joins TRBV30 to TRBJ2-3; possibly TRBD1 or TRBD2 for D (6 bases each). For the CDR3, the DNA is TGTGCCTGGAACGGTTGGGGGGCAAATACGCAGTATTTT. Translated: CAWNGWGANTQYF.